The TCR beta chain under discussion was sequenced for a study of T-cell memory formation after mild COVID-19. The germline gives CDR1 MNHNY, CDR2 SVGAGI (reference sequence). V lost 2 bases, J lost 5 bases, and 10 bases lay in between. This CDR3 is 14 amino acids long. This clonotype was observed a few times. The antigen remains unidentified. The study's findings and limits: Whether day 37 second-wave clones are SARS-CoV-2-specific was not confirmed. Cross-reactive memory apparently joined, as some responding clones appeared in pre-infection memory.

Constant-segment primers served in 5'RACE that generated TCR alpha and TCR beta cDNA libraries bearing sample barcodes and UMIs. TCRdb itself ran the 5' RACE reads through MiXCR, one entry per CDR3 protein. The table records 500,000 to 600,000 distinct CDR3 sequences, approximately 19% of them present only once. The chain employs TRBV6-6 and TRBJ1-5, with TRBD1 as a possible D gene (5 bases). This sequence originates from an adult woman who had mild COVID-19 (a few samples of this study predate the infection). Cell type and time point are not known. Source material: PBMCs or a T cell subset sorted from them (not recorded which). The CDR3 nucleotides read TGTGCCAGCAGTTACGGAGGGGAGGATCAGCCCCAGCATTTT. Translating it yields CASSYGGEDQPQHF.